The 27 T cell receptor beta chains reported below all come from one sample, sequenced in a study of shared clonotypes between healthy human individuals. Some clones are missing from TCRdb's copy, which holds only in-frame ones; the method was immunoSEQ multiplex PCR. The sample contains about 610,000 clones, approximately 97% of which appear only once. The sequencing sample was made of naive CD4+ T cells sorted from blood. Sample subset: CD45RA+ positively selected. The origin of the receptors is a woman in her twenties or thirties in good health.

The CDR3 spells CASSRTRSYNEQFF. The CDR3 coding sequence is TGTGCCAGCAGCCGAACTAGGTCCTACAATGAGCAGTTCTTC. V is TRBV27 and J is TRBJ2-1; perhaps TRBD2 as D (5 bases). In germline, CDR1 is MNHEY, CDR2 SMNVEV (reference sequence). This CDR3 is 14 amino acids long. V lost 6 bases and J 1 base, leaving 10 bases between the germline ends.

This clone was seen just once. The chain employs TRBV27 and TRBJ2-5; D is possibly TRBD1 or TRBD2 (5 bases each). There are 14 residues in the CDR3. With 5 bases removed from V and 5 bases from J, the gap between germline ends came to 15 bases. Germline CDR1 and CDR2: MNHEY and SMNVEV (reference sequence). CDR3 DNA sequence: TGTGCCAGCAGTGCGTCCGGGACGCGGGAGACCCAGTACTTC. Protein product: CASSASGTRETQYF.

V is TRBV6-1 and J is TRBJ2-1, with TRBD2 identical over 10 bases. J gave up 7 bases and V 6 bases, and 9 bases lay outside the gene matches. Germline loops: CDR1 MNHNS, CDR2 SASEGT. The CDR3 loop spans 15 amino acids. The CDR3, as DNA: TGTGCCAGCAGGCCCCTAGCGGGAGTGGGTAATGAGCAGTTCTTC. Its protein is CASRPLAGVGNEQFF.

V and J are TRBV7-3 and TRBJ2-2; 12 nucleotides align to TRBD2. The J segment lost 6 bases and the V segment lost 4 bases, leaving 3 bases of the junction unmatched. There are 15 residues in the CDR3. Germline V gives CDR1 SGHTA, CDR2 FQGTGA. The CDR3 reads CASSSLAGGAGELFF. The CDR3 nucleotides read TGTGCCAGCAGCTCGCTAGCGGGAGGGGCCGGGGAGCTGTTTTTT. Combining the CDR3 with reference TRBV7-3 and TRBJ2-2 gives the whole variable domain GAGVSQTPSNKVTEKGKYVELRCDPISGHTALYWYRQSLGQGPEFLIYFQGTGAADDSGLPNDRFFAVRPEGSVSTLKIQRTERGDSAVYLCASSSLAGGAGELFFGEGSRLTVL.

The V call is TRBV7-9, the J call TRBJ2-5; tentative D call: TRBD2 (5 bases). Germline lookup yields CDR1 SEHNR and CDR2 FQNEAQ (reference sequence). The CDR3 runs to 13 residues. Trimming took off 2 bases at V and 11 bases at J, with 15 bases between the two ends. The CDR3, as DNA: TGTGCCAGCAGCTTAACGTCGGGCTCGGGGCAGTACTTC. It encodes CASSLTSGSGQYF.

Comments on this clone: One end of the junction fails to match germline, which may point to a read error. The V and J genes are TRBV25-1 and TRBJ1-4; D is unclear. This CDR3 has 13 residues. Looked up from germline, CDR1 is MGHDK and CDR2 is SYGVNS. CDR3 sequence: CVSSVVYDEKLFF. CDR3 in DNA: TGTGTCAGCAGTGTAGTTTATGACGAAAAACTGTTTTTT.

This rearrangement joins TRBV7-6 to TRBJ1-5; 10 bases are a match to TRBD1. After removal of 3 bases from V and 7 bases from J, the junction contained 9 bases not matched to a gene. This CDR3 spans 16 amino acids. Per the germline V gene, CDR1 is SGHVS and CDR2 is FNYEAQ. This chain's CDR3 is CASSLGDRGSWQPQHF. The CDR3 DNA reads TGTGCCAGCAGCTTGGGGGACAGGGGTTCCTGGCAGCCCCAGCATTTT.

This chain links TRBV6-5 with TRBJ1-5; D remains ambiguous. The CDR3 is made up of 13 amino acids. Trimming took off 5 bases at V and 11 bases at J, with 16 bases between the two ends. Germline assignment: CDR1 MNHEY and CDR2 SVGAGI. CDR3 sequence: CASSRGLSSTQHF. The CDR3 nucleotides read TGTGCCAGCAGTAGAGGTTTAAGTTCGACCCAGCATTTT.

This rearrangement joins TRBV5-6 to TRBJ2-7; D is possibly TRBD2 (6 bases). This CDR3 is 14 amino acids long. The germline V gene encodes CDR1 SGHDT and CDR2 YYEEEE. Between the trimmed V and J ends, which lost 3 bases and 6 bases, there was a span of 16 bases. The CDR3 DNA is TGTGCCAGCAGCTATAGCGGAGGTAGGTTCGAGCAGTACTTC. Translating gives CASSYSGGRFEQYF.

The CDR3 reads CASSQTSGATDTQYF. CDR3 DNA sequence: TGCGCCAGCAGCCAAACTAGCGGGGCCACAGATACGCAGTATTTT. The gene calls are TRBV4-1 and TRBJ2-3, with TRBD2 identical over 10 bases. Germline V gene lookup returns CDR1 MGHRA and CDR2 YSYEKL. Trimming removed 2 bases from V and 2 bases from J; junction bases left unmatched: 1. The CDR3 is made up of 15 amino acids.

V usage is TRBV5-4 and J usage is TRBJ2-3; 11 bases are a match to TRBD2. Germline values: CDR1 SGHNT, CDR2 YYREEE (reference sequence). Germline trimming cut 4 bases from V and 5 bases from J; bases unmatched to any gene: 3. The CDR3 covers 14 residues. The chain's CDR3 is CASSDGLAGDTQYF. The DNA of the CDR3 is TGTGCCAGCAGCGACGGACTAGCGGGAGATACGCAGTATTTT.

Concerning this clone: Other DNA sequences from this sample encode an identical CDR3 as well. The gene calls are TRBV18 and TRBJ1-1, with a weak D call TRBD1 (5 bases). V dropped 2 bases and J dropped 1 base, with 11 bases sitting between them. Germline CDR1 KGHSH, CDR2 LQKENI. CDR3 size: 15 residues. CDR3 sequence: CASSPRQGKNTEAFF. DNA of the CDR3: TGTGCCAGCTCACCAAGGCAGGGCAAGAACACTGAAGCTTTCTTT. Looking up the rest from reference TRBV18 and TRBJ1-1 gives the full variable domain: NAGVMQNPRHLVRRRGQEARLRCSPMKGHSHVYWYRQLPEEGLKFMVYLQKENIIDESGMPKERFSAEFPKEGPSILRIQQVVRGDSAAYFCASSPRQGKNTEAFFGQGTRLTVV.

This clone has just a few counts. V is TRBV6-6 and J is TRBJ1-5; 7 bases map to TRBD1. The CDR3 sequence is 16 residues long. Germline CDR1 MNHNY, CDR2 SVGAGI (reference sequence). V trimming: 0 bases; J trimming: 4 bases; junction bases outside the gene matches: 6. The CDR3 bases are TGTGCCAGCAGTTACTCGAAGGGCAGGGGGAATCAGCCCCAGCATTTT. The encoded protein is CASSYSKGRGNQPQHF.

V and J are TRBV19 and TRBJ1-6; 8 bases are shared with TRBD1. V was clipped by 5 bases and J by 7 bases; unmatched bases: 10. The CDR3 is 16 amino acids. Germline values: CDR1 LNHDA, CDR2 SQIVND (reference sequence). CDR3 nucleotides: TGTGCCAGTAGTTCCCTAGCCGGGACAGGAAATTCACCCCTCCACTTT. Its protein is CASSSLAGTGNSPLHF.

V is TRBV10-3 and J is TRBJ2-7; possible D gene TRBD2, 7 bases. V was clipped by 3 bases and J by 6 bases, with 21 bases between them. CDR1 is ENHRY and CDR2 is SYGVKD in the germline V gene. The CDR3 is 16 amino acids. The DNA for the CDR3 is TGTGCCATCAGTGATAATATCGGGACGGGGGGCTCCGAGCAGTACTTC. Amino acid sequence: CAISDNIGTGGSEQYF.

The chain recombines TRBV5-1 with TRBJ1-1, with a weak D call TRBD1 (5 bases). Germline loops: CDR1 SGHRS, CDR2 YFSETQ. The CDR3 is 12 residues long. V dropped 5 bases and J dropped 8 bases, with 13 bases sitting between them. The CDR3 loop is CASRRGAGEAFF. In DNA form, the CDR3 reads TGCGCCAGCAGGAGAGGGGCGGGGGAAGCTTTCTTT.

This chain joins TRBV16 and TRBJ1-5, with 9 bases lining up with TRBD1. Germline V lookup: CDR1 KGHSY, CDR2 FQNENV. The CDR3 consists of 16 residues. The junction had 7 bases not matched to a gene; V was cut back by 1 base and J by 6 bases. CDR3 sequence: CASSQFVGTGSQPQHF. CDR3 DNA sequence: TGTGCCAGCAGCCAATTTGTCGGGACAGGGAGTCAGCCCCAGCATTTT.

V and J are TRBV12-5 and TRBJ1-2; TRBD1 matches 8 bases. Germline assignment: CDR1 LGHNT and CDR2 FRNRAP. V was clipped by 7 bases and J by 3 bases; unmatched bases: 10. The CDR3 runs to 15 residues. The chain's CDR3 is CASASSRGPYYGYTF. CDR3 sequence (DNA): TGTGCTAGTGCTTCATCCAGGGGGCCTTACTATGGCTACACCTTC.

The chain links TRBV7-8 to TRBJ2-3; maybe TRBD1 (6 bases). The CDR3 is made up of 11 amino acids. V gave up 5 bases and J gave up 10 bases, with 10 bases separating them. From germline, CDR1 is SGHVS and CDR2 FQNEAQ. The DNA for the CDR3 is TGTGCCAGCAGCGGGCAGGGGCCGCAGTATTTT. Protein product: CASSGQGPQYF.

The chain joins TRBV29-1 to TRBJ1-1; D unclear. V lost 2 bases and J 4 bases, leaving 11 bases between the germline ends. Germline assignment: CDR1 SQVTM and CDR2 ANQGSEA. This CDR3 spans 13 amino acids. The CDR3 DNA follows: TGCAGCGTTGAATATAGATCTCGCACTGAAGCTTTCTTT. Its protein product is CSVEYRSRTEAFF. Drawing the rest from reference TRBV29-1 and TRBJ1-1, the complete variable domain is SAVISQKPSRDICQRGTSLTIQCQVDSQVTMMFWYRQQPGQSLTLIATANQGSEATYESGFVIDKFPISRPNLTFSTLTVSNMSPEDSSIYLCSVEYRSRTEAFFGQGTRLTVV.

CDR3 amino acids: CASSLTGFSTYEQYF. The CDR3 DNA sequence: TGTGCCAGCAGCTTAACAGGGTTCAGTACCTACGAGCAGTACTTC. The chain joins TRBV7-9 to TRBJ2-7; weak D call: TRBD1 (6 bases). The CDR3 contains 15 residues. The V gene's germline CDR1 is SEHNR and CDR2 FQNEAQ (reference sequence). Trimming shortened V by 2 bases and J by 2 bases, and 13 bases separated the two germline ends. Filled out from reference TRBV7-9 and TRBJ2-7, the complete variable domain reads DTGVSQNPRHKITKRGQNVTFRCDPISEHNRLYWYRQTLGQGPEFLTYFQNEAQLEKSRLLSDRFSAERPKGSFSTLEIQRTEQGDSAMYLCASSLTGFSTYEQYFGPGTRLTVT.

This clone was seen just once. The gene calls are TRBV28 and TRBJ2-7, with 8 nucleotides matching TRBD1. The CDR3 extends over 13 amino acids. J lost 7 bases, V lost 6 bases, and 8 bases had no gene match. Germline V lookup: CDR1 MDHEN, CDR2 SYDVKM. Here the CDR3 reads CASRRTGTREQYF. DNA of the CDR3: TGTGCCAGCAGGAGGACAGGGACGAGGGAGCAGTACTTC.

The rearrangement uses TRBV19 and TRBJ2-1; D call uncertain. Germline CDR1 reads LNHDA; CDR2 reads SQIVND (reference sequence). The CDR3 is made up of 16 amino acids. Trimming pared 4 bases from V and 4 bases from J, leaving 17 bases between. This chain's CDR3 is CASSTLSSGSYNEQFF. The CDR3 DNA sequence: TGTGCCAGTAGTACCCTTTCGAGTGGTTCTTACAATGAGCAGTTCTTC.

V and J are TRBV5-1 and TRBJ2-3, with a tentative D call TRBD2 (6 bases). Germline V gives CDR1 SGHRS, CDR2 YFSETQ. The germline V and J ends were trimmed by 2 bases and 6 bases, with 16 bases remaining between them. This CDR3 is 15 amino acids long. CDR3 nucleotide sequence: TGCGCCAGCAGCTTACAAAAGACGGGAGCTGATACGCAGTATTTT. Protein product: CASSLQKTGADTQYF.

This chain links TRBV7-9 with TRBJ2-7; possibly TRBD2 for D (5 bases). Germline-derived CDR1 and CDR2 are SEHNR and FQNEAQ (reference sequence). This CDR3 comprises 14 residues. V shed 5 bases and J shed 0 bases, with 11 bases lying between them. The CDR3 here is CASSLGEVSYEQYF. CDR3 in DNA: TGTGCCAGCAGCCTGGGAGAGGTCTCCTACGAGCAGTACTTC.

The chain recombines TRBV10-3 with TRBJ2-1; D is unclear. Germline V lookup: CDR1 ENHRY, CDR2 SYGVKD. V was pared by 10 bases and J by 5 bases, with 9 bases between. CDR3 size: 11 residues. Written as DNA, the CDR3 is TGTGCCACTTCAGCCGACAATGAGCAGTTCTTC. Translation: CATSADNEQFF.

The CDR3 here is CASPNNEQFF. The CDR3 bases are TGTGCCAGCCCTAATAATGAGCAGTTCTTC. V usage is TRBV27 and J usage is TRBJ2-1; D is unclear. Looked up from germline, CDR1 is MNHEY and CDR2 is SMNVEV (reference sequence). The CDR3 consists of 10 residues. Between the trimmed V and J ends, which lost 8 bases and 7 bases, there was a span of 6 bases.